Listed here is a single T cell receptor beta chain. Recruited during active infection, patients (from Seattle) were subsequently followed longitudinally. In the original processing: Reference gene primer amplification yielded estimated nucleated cell counts. Clones were sequenced by immunoSEQ multiplex PCR, and TCRdb holds only the in-frame ones, with some missing. V and J calls plus clone size are reproduced from that table; the DNA served to infer D and trimming. The sample has approximately 75,000 clones, approximately 84% seen once. The data were obtained in a study of blood T cell repertoires in COVID-19. This TCR came from a middle-aged man with COVID-19, enrolled during active disease. The sequencing sample was made of peripheral blood.

The CDR3 loop is CAINPTGSNQPQHF. DNA of the CDR3: TGTGCCATCAATCCAACAGGGAGCAATCAGCCCCAGCATTTT. The gene calls are TRBV10-3 and TRBJ1-5; D perhaps matches TRBD1 (6 bases). CDR1 ENHRY and CDR2 SYGVKD come from the germline V gene. CDR3 length: 14 residues. Trimming pared 7 bases from V and 1 base from J, leaving 11 bases between.